Each of the 31 T cell receptor beta chains below was sequenced from the same sample in a study of shared clonotypes between healthy human individuals. TCRdb's table, derived via immunoSEQ multiplex PCR, lists solely in-frame clones and lacks some. The sample has about 2 million clones, 90% to 95% seen once; the top ten hold 0.13%. The sequencing sample was made of naive CD4+ T cells sorted from blood. The subset was: CD45RA+ positively selected. The receptors stem from a man between 18 and 29 years old in good health.

This chain connects TRBV7-2 to TRBJ1-6; D gene ambiguous. Trimming pared 3 bases from V and 8 bases from J, leaving 8 bases between. CDR1 is SGHTA and CDR2 is FQGNSA in the germline V gene. The CDR3 runs to 13 residues. The CDR3: CASSFPTDSPLHF. The DNA for the CDR3 is TGTGCCAGCAGCTTCCCCACGGATTCACCCCTCCACTTT.

The chain couples TRBV4-3 to TRBJ2-7; 8 nucleotides match TRBD1. V was pared by 0 bases and J by 2 bases, with 3 bases of the junction left unmatched. Germline V gives CDR1 LGHNA, CDR2 YSLEER. This CDR3 is 15 amino acids long. In DNA, the CDR3 is TGCGCCAGCAGCCAAGAGACAGGGGCACCCTACGAGCAGTACTTC. It specifies CASSQETGAPYEQYF.

The chain joins TRBV7-9 to TRBJ1-3, with D possibly TRBD1 on 6 matching bases. Trimming took off 6 bases at V and 0 bases at J, with 12 bases between the two ends. Per germline, CDR1 SEHNR and CDR2 FQNEAQ (reference sequence). The CDR3 runs to 15 residues. The CDR3 sequence: CASSFLTGSGNTIYF. The CDR3 DNA reads TGTGCCAGCAGTTTCTTGACAGGCTCTGGAAACACCATATATTTT.

J is TRBJ1-1 and V is TRBV30; D is perhaps TRBD1 (5 bases). The CDR3 is 13 residues long. Germline CDR1 and CDR2: GTSNPN and SVGIG (reference sequence). Deletions cut 3 bases from V and 4 bases from J, with 12 bases between. The CDR3 DNA follows: TGTGCCTGGAGCCGAGGGCAGGGCACTGAAGCTTTCTTT. As protein: CAWSRGQGTEAFF.

This rearrangement joins TRBV5-6 to TRBJ2-5; 11 nucleotides align to TRBD2. This CDR3 spans 17 amino acids. The germline CDR1 and CDR2 sequences are SGHDT and YYEEEE. J was trimmed by 4 bases and V by 2 bases; bases with no gene match: 10. The chain's CDR3 is CASSLLATSGARETQYF. As DNA, the CDR3 is TGTGCCAGCAGCTTATTGGCGACTAGCGGGGCTAGAGAGACCCAGTACTTC.

V and J are TRBV2 and TRBJ2-1; 11 bases fit TRBD2. The germline gives CDR1 SNHLY, CDR2 FYNNEI. J gave up 7 bases and V 4 bases, and 6 bases lay outside the gene matches. The CDR3 covers 15 residues. The CDR3 DNA reads as TGTGCCAGCAGTGCGGGGACTAGCGGTGCTAATGAGCAGTTCTTC. It specifies CASSAGTSGANEQFF. The full variable domain, with the rest looked up from reference TRBV2 and TRBJ2-1, is EPEVTQTPSHQVTQMGQEVILRCVPISNHLYFYWYRQILGQKVEFLVSFYNNEISEKSEIFDDQFSVERPDGSNFTLKIRSTKLEDSAMYFCASSAGTSGANEQFFGPGTRLTVL.

The J gene is TRBJ2-1, the V gene TRBV6-5; tentative D call: TRBD2 (7 bases). This CDR3 region has 14 residues. The germline CDR1 and CDR2 sequences are MNHEY and SVGAGI. Trimming took 6 bases from V and 8 from J, leaving 17 bases between them. The CDR3 region is CASRLGGGGDEQFF. The CDR3 nucleotides are TGTGCCAGCAGGCTAGGAGGGGGGGGCGATGAGCAGTTCTTC.

As concerns this clone: Different DNA sequences within this sample yield the same CDR3. CDR3 DNA: TGTGCCAGCAGAGATAGGGCTAACTATGGCTACACCTTC. Protein: CASRDRANYGYTF. This rearrangement joins TRBV6-1 to TRBJ1-2; D is ambiguous. The V end lost 6 bases, the J end lost 0 bases, and 8 bases lay between the germline ends. Per the germline V gene, CDR1 is MNHNS and CDR2 is SASEGT. CDR3 length equals 13 residues.

The V call is TRBV7-3, the J call TRBJ2-1; perhaps D is TRBD1 or TRBD2 (5 bases each). CDR3 length equals 15 residues. The V end was cut by 4 bases, the J end by 1 base, with 11 bases between. The germline V gene encodes CDR1 SGHTA and CDR2 FQGTGA. The DNA for the CDR3 is TGTGCCAGCAGCTCCCTAGCAGGGTCCTACAATGAGCAGTTCTTC. This encodes CASSSLAGSYNEQFF.

With respect to this clone: Distinct nucleotide sequences in the sample also encode this CDR3. The V gene is TRBV11-2, the J gene TRBJ2-5, with TRBD2 matching 8 bases. The CDR3 is made up of 17 amino acids. Trimming at V came to 7 bases and at J to 4 bases, leaving 17 bases not matched to a gene. Germline values: CDR1 SGHAT, CDR2 FQNNGV. The CDR3 loop is CASNWNGLSGKGETQYF. For the CDR3, the DNA is TGTGCCAGCAATTGGAACGGGCTTAGCGGGAAGGGAGAGACCCAGTACTTC.

This chain uses TRBV2 with TRBJ2-2; 7 nucleotides agree with TRBD2. The V gene's germline CDR1 is SNHLY and CDR2 FYNNEI. V trimming: 7 bases; J trimming: 5 bases; junction bases outside the gene matches: 13. The CDR3 has 16 residues. This CDR3 reads CASTQRASGATGELFF. In DNA form, the CDR3 reads TGTGCCAGCACCCAAAGGGCTAGCGGAGCTACCGGGGAGCTGTTTTTT.

The rearrangement uses TRBV4-1 and TRBJ2-1; possibly TRBD1 for D (6 bases). This CDR3 contains 15 residues. From germline, CDR1 is MGHRA and CDR2 YSYEKL. Trimming pared 1 base from V and 1 base from J, leaving 8 bases between. Written as DNA, the CDR3 is TGCGCCAGCAGCCAAGGGGACAAATCCTACAATGAGCAGTTCTTC. Translated: CASSQGDKSYNEQFF.

V usage is TRBV19 and J usage is TRBJ1-6, with 9 positions matching TRBD1. V was clipped by 5 bases and J by 11 bases; unmatched bases: 7. CDR1 and CDR2 from the germline V gene are LNHDA and SQIVND (reference sequence). CDR3 length equals 14 residues. This chain's CDR3 is CASSGTGLTPPLHF. The CDR3 DNA follows: TGTGCCAGTAGTGGGACAGGGTTAACGCCACCCCTCCACTTT. Full variable domain (rest looked up from reference TRBV19 and TRBJ1-6): DGGITQSPKYLFRKEGQNVTLSCEQNLNHDAMYWYRQDPGQGLRLIYYSQIVNDFQKGDIAEGYSVSREKKESFPLTVTSAQKNPTAFYLCASSGTGLTPPLHFGNGTRLTVT.

Details on this clone: Other DNA sequences within the sample encode an identical CDR3. This chain joins TRBV6-5 and TRBJ1-2, with D unresolved. The germline V gene encodes CDR1 MNHEY and CDR2 SVGAGI. Trimming took 5 bases from V and 5 from J, leaving 12 bases between them. The CDR3 runs to 13 residues. CDR3 loop: CASSLDGSYGYTF. In DNA form, the CDR3 reads TGTGCCAGCAGTCTGGACGGATCGTATGGCTACACCTTC.

The rearrangement uses TRBV7-9 and TRBJ1-2; D uncertain. The CDR3 has 14 residues. The germline gives CDR1 SEHNR, CDR2 FQNEAQ (reference sequence). Trimming pared 5 bases from V and 8 bases from J, leaving 18 bases between. The CDR3 here is CASSPVLSVRGYTF. The CDR3 coding sequence is TGTGCCAGCAGCCCCGTCCTCAGCGTGAGGGGCTACACCTTC.

The chain is built from TRBV10-1 and TRBJ2-5; a weak D match, TRBD2 (5 bases). CDR3 size: 13 residues. Deletions cut 5 bases from V and 0 bases from J, with 7 bases between. Germline V CDR1 and CDR2: WNHNN, SYGVQD (reference sequence). DNA of the CDR3: TGCGCCAGCAGTCCGACTAACCAAGAGACCCAGTACTTC. Translating it yields CASSPTNQETQYF.

The chain carries TRBV28 and TRBJ1-3; unclear D gene. V lost 4 bases, J lost 2 bases, and 9 bases lay in between. Germline CDR1 reads MDHEN; CDR2 reads SYDVKM. The CDR3 contains 14 residues. CDR3 sequence reads: CASSSQEPGNTIYF. In DNA, the CDR3 is TGTGCCAGCAGTTCTCAGGAACCTGGAAACACCATATATTTT.

The chain recombines TRBV19 with TRBJ1-3; D possibly corresponds to TRBD1 (6 bases). Trimming removed 0 bases from V and 0 bases from J, with 9 bases in between. The CDR3 extends over 16 amino acids. Per the germline V gene, CDR1 is LNHDA and CDR2 is SQIVND (reference sequence). CDR3 region: CASSIDRGASGNTIYF. DNA of the CDR3: TGTGCCAGTAGTATAGACAGGGGAGCCTCTGGAAACACCATATATTTT.

This clone was seen at least ten times. This sample also contains other DNA sequences that code for the same CDR3. The gene calls are TRBV7-9 and TRBJ2-7; the D call may be TRBD1 or TRBD2 (5 bases each). V was shortened by 1 base and J by 2 bases, with 12 bases between the two germline ends. This CDR3 spans 15 amino acids. The germline V gene encodes CDR1 SEHNR and CDR2 FQNEAQ (reference sequence). The CDR3 region is CASSLGGEPPYEQYF. In nucleotides, the CDR3 is TGTGCCAGCAGCTTAGGAGGGGAGCCCCCCTACGAGCAGTACTTC.

A word on this clone: This sample includes further DNA sequences coding for the same CDR3. The chain recombines TRBV18 with TRBJ2-7, with 8 bases that match TRBD1. Trimming took 3 bases from V and 6 from J; bases not matched to a gene: 4. The germline V gene encodes CDR1 KGHSH and CDR2 LQKENI. The CDR3 has 13 residues. CDR3 nucleotides: TGTGCCAGCTCACCGGGACAGGAAGTCGAGCAGTACTTC. Its protein product is CASSPGQEVEQYF. Based on the CDR3 plus reference TRBV18 and TRBJ2-7, the full variable domain is NAGVMQNPRHLVRRRGQEARLRCSPMKGHSHVYWYRQLPEEGLKFMVYLQKENIIDESGMPKERFSAEFPKEGPSILRIQQVVRGDSAAYFCASSPGQEVEQYFGPGTRLTVT.

Turning to this clone: Other DNA sequences from this sample encode an identical CDR3 as well. CDR3 sequence: CASSLVTGTEAFF. The DNA for the CDR3 is TGCGCCAGCAGCTTGGTGACAGGCACTGAAGCTTTCTTT. The rearrangement joins TRBV5-1 to TRBJ1-1, with D maybe TRBD1 (6 bases). V lost 0 bases and J 4 bases, leaving 7 bases between the germline ends. Germline loops: CDR1 SGHRS, CDR2 YFSETQ. This CDR3 has 13 amino acids.

The chain links TRBV18 to TRBJ1-1; no clear D. Trimming stripped 0 bases from V and 11 bases from J, with 10 bases between. The CDR3 sequence is 12 residues long. From germline, CDR1 is KGHSH and CDR2 LQKENI. The CDR3 sequence: CASSPPGIEAFF. The CDR3 nucleotides read TGTGCCAGCTCACCACCAGGGATTGAGGCTTTCTTT.

V usage is TRBV11-2 and J usage is TRBJ2-3; no clear D. V was pared by 4 bases and J by 0 bases, with 14 bases between. This CDR3 has 16 residues. Germline CDR1 SGHAT, CDR2 FQNNGV. The CDR3 nucleotides read TGTGCCAGCAGCTCGCGTTGGCTTTTAAGCACAGATACGCAGTATTTT. Protein product: CASSSRWLLSTDTQYF.

J is TRBJ2-7 and V is TRBV4-1; D gene uncertain. The ends were cut back, 4 bases at V and 2 bases at J, with 12 bases in the middle. CDR1 MGHRA and CDR2 YSYEKL come from the germline V gene. The length of the CDR3 is 14 residues. DNA of the CDR3: TGCGCCAGCAGCCCAGTTTGGAAACCCTACGAGCAGTACTTC. It is translated as CASSPVWKPYEQYF.

The chain carries TRBV7-6 and TRBJ2-1; 7 bases line up with TRBD2. Germline values: CDR1 SGHVS, CDR2 FNYEAQ. The CDR3 length is 17 residues. Trimming cost V 5 bases and J 0 bases; bases outside gene matches: 10. Here the CDR3 reads CASSPVYGGSSYNEQFF. The DNA of the CDR3 is TGTGCCAGCAGCCCTGTCTACGGCGGGAGCTCCTACAATGAGCAGTTCTTC.

The chain combines TRBV5-1 with TRBJ2-2; D gene ambiguous. CDR1 is SGHRS and CDR2 is YFSETQ in the germline V gene. This CDR3 is 13 amino acids long. The V and J ends lost 2 bases and 7 bases respectively, with 9 bases between them. CDR3 nucleotides: TGCGCCAGCAGCTTCGACTTTCTCGGGGAGCTGTTTTTT. This translates into CASSFDFLGELFF.

The V and J genes are TRBV19 and TRBJ1-2; the D is unclear. The V and J ends lost 8 bases and 4 bases respectively, with 11 bases between them. CDR3 length equals 12 residues. Germline CDR1 is LNHDA and CDR2 is SQIVND (reference sequence). In DNA, the CDR3 is TGTGCCAGTCGGAGGTACGCCTATGGCTACACCTTC. Encoded protein: CASRRYAYGYTF. The whole variable domain, filled in from reference TRBV19 and TRBJ1-2, reads DGGITQSPKYLFRKEGQNVTLSCEQNLNHDAMYWYRQDPGQGLRLIYYSQIVNDFQKGDIAEGYSVSREKKESFPLTVTSAQKNPTAFYLCASRRYAYGYTFGSGTRLTVV.

J is TRBJ1-5 and V is TRBV6-5; D gene uncertain. The V gene lost 0 bases and the J gene lost 5 bases, with 5 bases spanning the gap. This CDR3 has 13 amino acids. CDR1 is MNHEY and CDR2 is SVGAGI in the germline V gene. CDR3 residues: CASSYSLHQPQHF. The CDR3 region has the DNA TGTGCCAGCAGTTACTCGTTGCATCAGCCCCAGCATTTT.

The chain couples TRBV2 to TRBJ2-7; D call uncertain. The CDR3 has 11 amino acids. The germline gives CDR1 SNHLY, CDR2 FYNNEI. V lost 7 bases and J lost 6, with 10 bases in between. CDR3 loop: CASTIGIEQYF. As DNA, the CDR3 is TGTGCCAGCACAATTGGTATCGAGCAGTACTTC. Full variable domain (remainder filled in from reference TRBV2 and TRBJ2-7): EPEVTQTPSHQVTQMGQEVILRCVPISNHLYFYWYRQILGQKVEFLVSFYNNEISEKSEIFDDQFSVERPDGSNFTLKIRSTKLEDSAMYFCASTIGIEQYFGPGTRLTVT.

This sequence joins TRBV19 and TRBJ2-3; D may be TRBD2 (6 bases). From germline, CDR1 is LNHDA and CDR2 SQIVND (reference sequence). The CDR3 loop spans 13 amino acids. The CDR3 reads CGARGTGTDTQYF. In nucleotides, the CDR3 is TGTGGGGCACGAGGGACTGGCACAGATACGCAGTATTTT.

CDR3 sequence (DNA): TGTGCCAGCAGTTTCAAGGCCCCGGGACAGGGCACCTACGAGCAGTACTTC. Its protein product is CASSFKAPGQGTYEQYF. The genes are TRBV27 and TRBJ2-7; 9 bases are a match to TRBD1. The germline V gene has CDR1 MNHEY and CDR2 SMNVEV (reference sequence). The CDR3 extends over 17 amino acids. The J segment lost 2 bases and the V segment lost 3 bases, leaving 11 bases of the junction unmatched.